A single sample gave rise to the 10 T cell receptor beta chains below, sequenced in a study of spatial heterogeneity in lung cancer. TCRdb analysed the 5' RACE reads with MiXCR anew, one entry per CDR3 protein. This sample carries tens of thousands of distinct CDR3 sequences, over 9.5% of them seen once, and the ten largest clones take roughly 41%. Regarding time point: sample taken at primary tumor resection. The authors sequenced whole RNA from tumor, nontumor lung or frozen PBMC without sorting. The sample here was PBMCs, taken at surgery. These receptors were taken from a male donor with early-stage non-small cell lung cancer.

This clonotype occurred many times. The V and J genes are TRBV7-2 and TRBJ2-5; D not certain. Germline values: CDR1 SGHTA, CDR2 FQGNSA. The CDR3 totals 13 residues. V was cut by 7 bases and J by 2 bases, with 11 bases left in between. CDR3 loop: CASKAQRQETQYF. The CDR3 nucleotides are TGTGCCAGCAAGGCCCAGAGGCAAGAGACCCAGTACTTC. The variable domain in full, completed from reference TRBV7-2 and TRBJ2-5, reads GAGVSQSPSNKVTEKGKDVELRCDPISGHTALYWYRQSLGQGLEFLIYFQGNSAPDKSGLPSDRFSAERTGGSVSTLTIQRTQQEDSAVYLCASKAQRQETQYFGPGTRLLVL.

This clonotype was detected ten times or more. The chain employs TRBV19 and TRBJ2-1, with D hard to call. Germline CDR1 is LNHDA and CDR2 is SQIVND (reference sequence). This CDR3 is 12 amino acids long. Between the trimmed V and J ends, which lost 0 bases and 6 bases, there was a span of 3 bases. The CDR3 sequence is CASSIDSNEQFF. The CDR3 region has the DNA TGTGCCAGTAGTATAGACTCCAATGAGCAGTTCTTC.

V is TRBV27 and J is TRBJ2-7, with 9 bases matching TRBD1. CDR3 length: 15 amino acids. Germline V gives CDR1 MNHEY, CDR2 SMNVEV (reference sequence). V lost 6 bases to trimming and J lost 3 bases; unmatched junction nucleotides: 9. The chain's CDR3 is CASSPTPTGGYEQYF. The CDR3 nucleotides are TGTGCCAGCAGCCCCACCCCGACAGGGGGCTACGAGCAGTACTTC.

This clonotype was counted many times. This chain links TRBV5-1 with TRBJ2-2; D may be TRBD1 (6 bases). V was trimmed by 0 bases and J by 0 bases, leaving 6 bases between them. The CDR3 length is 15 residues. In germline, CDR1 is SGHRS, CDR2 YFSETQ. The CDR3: CASSLDRANTGELFF. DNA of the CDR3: TGCGCCAGCAGCTTGGACAGGGCGAACACCGGGGAGCTGTTTTTT.

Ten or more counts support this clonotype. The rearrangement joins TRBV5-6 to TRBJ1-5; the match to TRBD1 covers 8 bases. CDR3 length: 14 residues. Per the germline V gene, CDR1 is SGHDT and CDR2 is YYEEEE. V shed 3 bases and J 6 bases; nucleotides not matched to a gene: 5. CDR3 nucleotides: TGTGCCAGCAGCTCCAGGGGGCGCCCTCAGCCCCAGCATTTT. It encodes CASSSRGRPQPQHF. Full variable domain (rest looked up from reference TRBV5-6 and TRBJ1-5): DAGVTQSPTHLIKTRGQQVTLRCSPKSGHDTVSWYQQALGQGPQFIFQYYEEEERQRGNFPDRFSGHQFPNYSSELNVNALLLGDSALYLCASSSRGRPQPQHFGDGTRLSIL.

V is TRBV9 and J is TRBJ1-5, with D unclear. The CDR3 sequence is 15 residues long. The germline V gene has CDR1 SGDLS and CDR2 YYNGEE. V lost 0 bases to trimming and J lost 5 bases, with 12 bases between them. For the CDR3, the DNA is TGTGCCAGCAGCGTAGATGCAGGAGGCTATCAGCCCCAGCATTTT. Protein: CASSVDAGGYQPQHF.

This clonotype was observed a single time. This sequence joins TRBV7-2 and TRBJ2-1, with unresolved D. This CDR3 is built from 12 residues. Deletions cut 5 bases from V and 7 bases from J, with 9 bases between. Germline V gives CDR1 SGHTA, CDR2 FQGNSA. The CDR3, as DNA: TGTGCCAGCAGCCCAGACATAAATGAGCAGTTCTTC. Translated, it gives CASSPDINEQFF.

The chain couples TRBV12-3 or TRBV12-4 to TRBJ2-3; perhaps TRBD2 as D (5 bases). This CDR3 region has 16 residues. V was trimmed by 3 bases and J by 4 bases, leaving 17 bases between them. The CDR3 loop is CASSFRVGVRSDTQYF. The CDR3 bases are TGTGCCAGCAGTTTCCGAGTGGGAGTAAGGTCAGATACGCAGTATTTT.

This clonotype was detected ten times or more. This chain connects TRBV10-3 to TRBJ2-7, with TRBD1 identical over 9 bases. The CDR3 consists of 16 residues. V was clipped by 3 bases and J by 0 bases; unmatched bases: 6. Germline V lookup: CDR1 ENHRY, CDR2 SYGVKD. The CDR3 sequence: CAISDPGTGSSYEQYF. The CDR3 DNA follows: TGTGCCATCAGTGACCCCGGGACAGGGAGCTCCTACGAGCAGTACTTC.

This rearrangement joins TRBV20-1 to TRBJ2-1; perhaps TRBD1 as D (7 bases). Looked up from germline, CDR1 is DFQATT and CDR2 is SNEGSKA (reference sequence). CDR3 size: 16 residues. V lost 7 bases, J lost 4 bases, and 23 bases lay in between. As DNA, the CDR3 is TGCAGTGACAACGGGGGAGCCGCAGGGGGTTACAATGAGCAGTTCTTC. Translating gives CSDNGGAAGGYNEQFF.